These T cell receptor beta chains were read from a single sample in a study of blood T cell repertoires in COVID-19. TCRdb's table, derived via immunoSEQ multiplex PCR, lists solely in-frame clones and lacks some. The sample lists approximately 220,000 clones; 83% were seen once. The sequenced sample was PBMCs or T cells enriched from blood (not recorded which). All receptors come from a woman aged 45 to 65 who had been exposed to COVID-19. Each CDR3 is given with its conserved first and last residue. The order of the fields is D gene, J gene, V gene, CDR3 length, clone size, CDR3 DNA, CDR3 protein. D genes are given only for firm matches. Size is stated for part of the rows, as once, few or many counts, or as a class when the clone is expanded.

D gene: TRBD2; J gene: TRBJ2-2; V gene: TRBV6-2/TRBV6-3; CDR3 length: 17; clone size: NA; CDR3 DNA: TGTGCCAGCAGTTCCCCCTCTAGCGGGGGTTACACCGGGGAGCTGTTTTTT; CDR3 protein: CASSSPSSGGYTGELFF
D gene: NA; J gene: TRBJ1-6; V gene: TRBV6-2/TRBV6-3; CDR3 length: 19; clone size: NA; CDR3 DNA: TGTGCCAGCAGTCACCCGGGACTCCTAGTAGGGGCCTATAATTCACCCCTCCACTTT; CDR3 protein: CASSHPGLLVGAYNSPLHF
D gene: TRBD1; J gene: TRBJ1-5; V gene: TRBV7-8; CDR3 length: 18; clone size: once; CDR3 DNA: TGTGCCAGCAGCTTAGCCACCACAGGGGGCTTAGGAGATCAGCCCCAGCATTTT; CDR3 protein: CASSLATTGGLGDQPQHF
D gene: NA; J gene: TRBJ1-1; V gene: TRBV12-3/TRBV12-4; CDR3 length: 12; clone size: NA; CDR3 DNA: TGTGCCAGCAGTATCCCCGGGACAGAAGCTTTCTTT; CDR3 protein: CASSIPGTEAFF
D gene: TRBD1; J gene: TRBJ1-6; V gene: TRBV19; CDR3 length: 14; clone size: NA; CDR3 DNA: TGTGCCAGTAGACAGGGGTCCGATAATTCACCCCTCCACTTT; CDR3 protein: CASRQGSDNSPLHF
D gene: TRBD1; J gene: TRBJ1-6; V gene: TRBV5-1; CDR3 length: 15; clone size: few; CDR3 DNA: TGCGCCAGCAGCTGGACAGGTTTGGTGGGTTCACCCCTCCACTTT; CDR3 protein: CASSWTGLVGSPLHF
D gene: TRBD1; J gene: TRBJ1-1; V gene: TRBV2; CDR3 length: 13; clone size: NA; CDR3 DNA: TGTGCCAGCACTGAAAGGGCGGACAGGGGAGCTTTCTTT; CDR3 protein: CASTERADRGAFF
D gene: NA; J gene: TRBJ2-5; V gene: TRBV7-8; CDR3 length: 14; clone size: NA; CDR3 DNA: TGTGCCAGCAGCTTAGGAGCCCCTCAAGAGACCCAGTACTTC; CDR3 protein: CASSLGAPQETQYF
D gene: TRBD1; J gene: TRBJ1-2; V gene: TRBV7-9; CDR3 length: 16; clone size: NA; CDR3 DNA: TGTGCCAGCAGCTCAGGTGGACAGGAGTCGAACTATGGCTACACCTTC; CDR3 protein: CASSSGGQESNYGYTF
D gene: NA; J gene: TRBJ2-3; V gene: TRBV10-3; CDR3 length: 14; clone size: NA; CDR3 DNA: TGTGCCATCAGTGAGCTGTCTAGTTCTGATACGCAGTATTTT; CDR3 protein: CAISELSSSDTQYF
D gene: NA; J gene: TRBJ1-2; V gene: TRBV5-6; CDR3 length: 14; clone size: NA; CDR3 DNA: TGTGCCAGCTTATATCGAGGGGGACACTATGGCTACACCTTC; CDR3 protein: CASLYRGGHYGYTF
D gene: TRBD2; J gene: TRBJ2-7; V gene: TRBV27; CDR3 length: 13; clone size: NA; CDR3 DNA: TGTGCCAGCAGTTTAGCGGGGGCCTACGAGCAGTACTTC; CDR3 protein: CASSLAGAYEQYF
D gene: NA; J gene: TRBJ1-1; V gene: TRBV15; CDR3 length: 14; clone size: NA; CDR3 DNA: TGTGCCACCAGCAGAGGGGGAGTGGACACTGAAGCTTTCTTT; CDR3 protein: CATSRGGVDTEAFF
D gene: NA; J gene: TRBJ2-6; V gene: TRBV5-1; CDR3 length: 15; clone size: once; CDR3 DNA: TGCGCCAGCAGCTTGGACAGTTCGGGGGCCAACGTCCTGACTTTC; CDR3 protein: CASSLDSSGANVLTF
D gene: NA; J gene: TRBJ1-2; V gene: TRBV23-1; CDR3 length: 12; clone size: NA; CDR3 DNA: TGCGCCAGCAGTCAAATGGCTGGCGGCTACACCTTC; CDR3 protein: CASSQMAGGYTF
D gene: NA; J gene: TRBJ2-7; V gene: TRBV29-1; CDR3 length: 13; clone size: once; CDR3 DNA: TGCAGCGTTTTTGGGGGCCTAACCTACGAGCAGTACTTC; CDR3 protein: CSVFGGLTYEQYF
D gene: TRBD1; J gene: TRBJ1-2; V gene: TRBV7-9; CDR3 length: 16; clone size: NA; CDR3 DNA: TGTGCCAGCAGCTTAGCGGGGGACAGCGTAGGCTATGGCTACACCTTC; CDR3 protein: CASSLAGDSVGYGYTF
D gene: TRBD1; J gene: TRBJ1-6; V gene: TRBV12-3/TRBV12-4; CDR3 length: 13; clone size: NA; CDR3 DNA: TGTGCCAGCAGGGACAGGGAAGGCTCACCCCTCCACTTT; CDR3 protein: CASRDREGSPLHF
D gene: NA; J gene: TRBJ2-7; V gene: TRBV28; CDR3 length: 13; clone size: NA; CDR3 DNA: TGTGCCAGCAGCCTTGGCAGGTCCTACGAGCAGTACTTC; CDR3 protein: CASSLGRSYEQYF
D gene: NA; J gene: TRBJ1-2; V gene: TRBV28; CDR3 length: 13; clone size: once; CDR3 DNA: TGTGCCAGCGCCTCCAATAGGGGATATGGCTACACCTTC; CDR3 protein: CASASNRGYGYTF
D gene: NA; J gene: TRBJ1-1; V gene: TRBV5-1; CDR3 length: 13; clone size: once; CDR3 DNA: TGCGCCAGCTGGGCGGGCATGAACACTGAAGCTTTCTTT; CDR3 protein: CASWAGMNTEAFF
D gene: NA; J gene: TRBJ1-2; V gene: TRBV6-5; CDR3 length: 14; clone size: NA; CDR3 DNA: TGTGCCAGCAGTTACGCGAGGGACTACTATGGCTACACCTTC; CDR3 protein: CASSYARDYYGYTF
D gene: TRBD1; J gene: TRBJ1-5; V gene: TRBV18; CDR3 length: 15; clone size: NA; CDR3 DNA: TGTGCCAGCTCACCCCCAGGGGGTAGCAATCAGCCCCAGCATTTT; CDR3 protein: CASSPPGGSNQPQHF
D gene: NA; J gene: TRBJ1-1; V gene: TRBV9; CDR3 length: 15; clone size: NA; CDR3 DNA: TGTGCCAGCAGCCCCCGACCTGAGACAGGCACTGAAGCTTTCTTT; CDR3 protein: CASSPRPETGTEAFF
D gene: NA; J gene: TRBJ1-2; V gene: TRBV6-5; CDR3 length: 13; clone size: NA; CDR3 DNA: TGTGCCAGCAGCCCAAGCCCTTTATATGGCTACACCTTC; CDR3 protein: CASSPSPLYGYTF
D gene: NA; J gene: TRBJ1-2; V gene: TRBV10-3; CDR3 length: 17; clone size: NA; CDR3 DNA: TGTGCCATCAGTGAGTCGAAGGCAGAGAAGTGGGAGCATGGCTACACCTTC; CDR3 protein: CAISESKAEKWEHGYTF
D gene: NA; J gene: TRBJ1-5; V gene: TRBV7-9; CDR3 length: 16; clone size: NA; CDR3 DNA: TGTGCCAGCAGCTTAGCGCTTTCGGCAGGGGTAGAGGCCCAGCATTTT; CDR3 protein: CASSLALSAGVEAQHF
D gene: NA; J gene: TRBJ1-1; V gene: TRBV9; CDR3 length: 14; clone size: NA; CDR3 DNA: TGTGCCAGCAGCGTAGCGGACCAGGGCACTGAAGCTTTCTTT; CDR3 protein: CASSVADQGTEAFF
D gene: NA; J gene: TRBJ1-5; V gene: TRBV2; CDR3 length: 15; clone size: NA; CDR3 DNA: TGTGCCAGCAGTGAGAGGAGTCCCCGGGAGCAGCCCCAGCATTTT; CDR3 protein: CASSERSPREQPQHF
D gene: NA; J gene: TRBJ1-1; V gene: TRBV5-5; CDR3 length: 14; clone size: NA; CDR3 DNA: TGTGCCAGCAGCTTGGATCAGGGTAACACTGAAGCTTTCTTT; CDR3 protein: CASSLDQGNTEAFF
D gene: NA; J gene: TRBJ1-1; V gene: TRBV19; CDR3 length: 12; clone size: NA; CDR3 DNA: TGTGCCAGTAGTATGGGGGGGGCTGAAGCTTTCTTT; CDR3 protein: CASSMGGAEAFF
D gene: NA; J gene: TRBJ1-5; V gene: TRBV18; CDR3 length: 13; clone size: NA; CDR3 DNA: TGTGCCAGCTCACCAAGCGGTGATCAGCCCCAGCATTTT; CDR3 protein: CASSPSGDQPQHF
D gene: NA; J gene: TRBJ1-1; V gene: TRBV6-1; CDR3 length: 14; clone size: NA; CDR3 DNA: TGTGCCAGCAGTGAAAATCGGGGAAGGACTGAAGCTTTCTTT; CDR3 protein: CASSENRGRTEAFF